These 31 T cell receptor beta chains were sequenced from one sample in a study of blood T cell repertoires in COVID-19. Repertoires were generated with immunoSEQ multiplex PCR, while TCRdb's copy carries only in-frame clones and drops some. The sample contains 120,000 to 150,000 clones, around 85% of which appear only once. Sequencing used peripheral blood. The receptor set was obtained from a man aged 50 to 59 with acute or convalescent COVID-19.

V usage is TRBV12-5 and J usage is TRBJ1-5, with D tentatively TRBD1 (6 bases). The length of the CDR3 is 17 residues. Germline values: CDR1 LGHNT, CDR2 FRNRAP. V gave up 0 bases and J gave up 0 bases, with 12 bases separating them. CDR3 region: CASGLVVQGNSNQPQHF. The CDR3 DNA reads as TGTGCTAGTGGTTTGGTCGTTCAGGGGAATAGCAATCAGCCCCAGCATTTT.

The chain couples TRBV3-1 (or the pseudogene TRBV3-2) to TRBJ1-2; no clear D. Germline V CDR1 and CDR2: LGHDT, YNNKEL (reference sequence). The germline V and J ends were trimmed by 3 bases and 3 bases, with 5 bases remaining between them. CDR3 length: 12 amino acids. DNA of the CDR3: TGTGCCAGCAGCCATCGAGACTATGGCTACACCTTC. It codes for CASSHRDYGYTF.

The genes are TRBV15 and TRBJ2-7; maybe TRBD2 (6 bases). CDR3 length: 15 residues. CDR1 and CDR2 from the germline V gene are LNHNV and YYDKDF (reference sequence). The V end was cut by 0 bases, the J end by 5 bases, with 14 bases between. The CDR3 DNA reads TGTGCCACCAGCAGAGATCCCGGGGGATCAGACGAGCAGTACTTC. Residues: CATSRDPGGSDEQYF.

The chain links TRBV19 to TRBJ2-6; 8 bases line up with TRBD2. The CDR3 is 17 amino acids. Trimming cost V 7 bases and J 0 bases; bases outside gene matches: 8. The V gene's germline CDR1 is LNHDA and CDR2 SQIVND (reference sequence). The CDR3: CASTPGRGSSGANVLTF. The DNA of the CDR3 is TGTGCCAGTACTCCCGGGAGGGGTAGCTCTGGGGCCAACGTCCTGACTTTC. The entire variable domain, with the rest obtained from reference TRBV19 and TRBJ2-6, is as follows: DGGITQSPKYLFRKEGQNVTLSCEQNLNHDAMYWYRQDPGQGLRLIYYSQIVNDFQKGDIAEGYSVSREKKESFPLTVTSAQKNPTAFYLCASTPGRGSSGANVLTFGAGSRLTVL.

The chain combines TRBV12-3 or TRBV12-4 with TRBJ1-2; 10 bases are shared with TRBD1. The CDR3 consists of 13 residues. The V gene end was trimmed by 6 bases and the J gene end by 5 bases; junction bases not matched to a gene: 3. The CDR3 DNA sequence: TGTGCCAGCAGACAGGACAGGGGGTATGGCTACACCTTC. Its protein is CASRQDRGYGYTF.

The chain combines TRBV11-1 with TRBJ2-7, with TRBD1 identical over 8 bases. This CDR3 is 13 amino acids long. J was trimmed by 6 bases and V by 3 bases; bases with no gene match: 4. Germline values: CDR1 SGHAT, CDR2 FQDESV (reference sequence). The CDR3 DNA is TGTGCCAGCAGCTTCACACAGGGGGGCGAGCAGTACTTC. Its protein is CASSFTQGGEQYF.

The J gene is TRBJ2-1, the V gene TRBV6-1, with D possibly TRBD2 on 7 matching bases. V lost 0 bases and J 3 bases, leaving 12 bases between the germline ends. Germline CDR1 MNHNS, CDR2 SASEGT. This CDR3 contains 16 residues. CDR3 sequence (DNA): TGTGCCAGCAGTGAAGCGGGGGGGGCCAGCTACAATGAGCAGTTCTTC. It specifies CASSEAGGASYNEQFF.

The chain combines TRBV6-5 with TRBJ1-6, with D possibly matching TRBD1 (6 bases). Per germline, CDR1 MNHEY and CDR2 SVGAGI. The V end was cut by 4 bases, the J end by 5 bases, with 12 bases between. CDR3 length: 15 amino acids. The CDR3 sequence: CASSFGQSNNSPLHF. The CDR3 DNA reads TGTGCCAGCAGTTTCGGACAGTCGAATAATTCACCCCTCCACTTT.

Here the CDR3 reads CASSHGPGRGSPLHF. The CDR3 region has the DNA TGTGCCAGCAGCCACGGCCCAGGGCGGGGTTCACCCCTCCACTTT. The rearrangement joins TRBV3-1 (or the pseudogene TRBV3-2) to TRBJ1-6; D is possibly TRBD1 (5 bases). The V end lost 3 bases, the J end lost 9 bases, and 15 bases lay between the germline ends. The germline V gene has CDR1 LGHDT and CDR2 YNNKEL (reference sequence). The CDR3 extends over 15 amino acids.

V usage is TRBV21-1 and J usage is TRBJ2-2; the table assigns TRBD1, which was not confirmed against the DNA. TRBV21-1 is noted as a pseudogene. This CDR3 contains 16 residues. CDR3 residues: CASSTRQETNTGELFF. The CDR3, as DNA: TGTGCCAGCAGCACCCGACAGGAGACGAACACCGGGGAGCTGTTTTTT.

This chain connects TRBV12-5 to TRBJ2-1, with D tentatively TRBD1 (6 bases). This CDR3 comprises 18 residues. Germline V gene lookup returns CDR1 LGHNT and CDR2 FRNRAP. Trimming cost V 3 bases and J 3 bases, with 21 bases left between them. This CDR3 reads CASGFHPLTGLFYNEQFF. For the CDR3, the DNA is TGTGCTAGTGGTTTTCACCCCCTGACAGGTCTATTCTACAATGAGCAGTTCTTC. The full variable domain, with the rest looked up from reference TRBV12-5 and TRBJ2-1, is DARVTQTPRHKVTEMGQEVTMRCQPILGHNTVFWYRQTMMQGLELLAYFRNRAPLDDSGMPKDRFSAEMPDATLATLKIQPSEPRDSAVYFCASGFHPLTGLFYNEQFFGPGTRLTVL.

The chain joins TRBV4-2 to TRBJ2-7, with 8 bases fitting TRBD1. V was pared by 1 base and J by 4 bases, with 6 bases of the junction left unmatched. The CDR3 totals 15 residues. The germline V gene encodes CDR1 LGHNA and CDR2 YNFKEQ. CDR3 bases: TGTGCCAGCAGCCAAGGAGGACAGGGCTGGTACGAGCAGTACTTC. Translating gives CASSQGGQGWYEQYF.

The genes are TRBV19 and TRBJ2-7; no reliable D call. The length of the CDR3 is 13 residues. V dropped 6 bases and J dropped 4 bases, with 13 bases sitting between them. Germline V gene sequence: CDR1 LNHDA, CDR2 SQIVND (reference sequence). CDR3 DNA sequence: TGTGCCAGTAGACCCCGCGGCGTGTACGAGCAGTACTTC. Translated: CASRPRGVYEQYF.

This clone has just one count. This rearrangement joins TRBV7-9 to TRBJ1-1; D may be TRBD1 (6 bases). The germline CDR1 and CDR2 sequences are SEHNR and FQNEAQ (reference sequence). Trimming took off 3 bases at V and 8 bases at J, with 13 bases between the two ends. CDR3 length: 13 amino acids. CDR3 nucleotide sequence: TGTGCCAGCAGCTTGGGTGGGGGCAGCGAAGCTTTCTTT. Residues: CASSLGGGSEAFF.

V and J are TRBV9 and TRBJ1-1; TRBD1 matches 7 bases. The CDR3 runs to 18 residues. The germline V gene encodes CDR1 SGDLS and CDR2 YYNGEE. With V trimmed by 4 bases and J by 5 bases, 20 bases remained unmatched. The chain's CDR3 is CASSLGALGGPGGTEAFF. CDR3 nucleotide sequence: TGTGCCAGCAGCCTCGGCGCCCTTGGGGGGCCAGGGGGGACTGAAGCTTTCTTT. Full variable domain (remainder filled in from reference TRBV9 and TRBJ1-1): DSGVTQTPKHLITATGQRVTLRCSPRSGDLSVYWYQQSLDQGLQFLIQYYNGEERAKGNILERFSAQQFPDLHSELNLSSLELGDSALYFCASSLGALGGPGGTEAFFGQGTRLTVV.

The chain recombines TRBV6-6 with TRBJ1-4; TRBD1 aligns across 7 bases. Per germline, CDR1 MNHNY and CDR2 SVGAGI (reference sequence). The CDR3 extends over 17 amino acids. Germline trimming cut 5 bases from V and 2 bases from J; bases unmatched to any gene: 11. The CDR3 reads CASSHRPSGGTNEKLFF. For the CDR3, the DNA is TGTGCCAGCAGTCACAGACCGTCAGGGGGTACTAATGAAAAACTGTTTTTT.

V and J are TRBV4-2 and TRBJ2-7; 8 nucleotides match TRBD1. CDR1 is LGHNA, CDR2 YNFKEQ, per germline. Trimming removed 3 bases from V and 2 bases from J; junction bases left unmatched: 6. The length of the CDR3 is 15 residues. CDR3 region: CASSQDRANPYEQYF. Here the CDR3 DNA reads TGTGCCAGCAGCCAGGACAGGGCAAATCCCTACGAGCAGTACTTC.

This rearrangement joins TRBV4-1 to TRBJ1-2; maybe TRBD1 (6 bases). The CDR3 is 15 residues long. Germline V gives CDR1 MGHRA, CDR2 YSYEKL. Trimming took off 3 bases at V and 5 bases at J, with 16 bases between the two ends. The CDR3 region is CASSQTGGPSYGYTF. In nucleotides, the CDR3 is TGCGCCAGCAGCCAGACAGGCGGCCCCTCTTATGGCTACACCTTC.

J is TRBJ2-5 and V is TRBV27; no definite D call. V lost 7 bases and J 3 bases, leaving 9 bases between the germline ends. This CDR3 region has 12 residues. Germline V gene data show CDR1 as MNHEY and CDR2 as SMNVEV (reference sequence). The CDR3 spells CASTLLEETQYF. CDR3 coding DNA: TGTGCCAGCACCCTCCTTGAAGAGACCCAGTACTTC.

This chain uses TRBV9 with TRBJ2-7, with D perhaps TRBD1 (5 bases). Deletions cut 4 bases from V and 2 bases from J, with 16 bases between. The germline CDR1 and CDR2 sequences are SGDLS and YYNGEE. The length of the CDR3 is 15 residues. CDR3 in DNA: TGTGCCAGCAGCTCCCACCCTGACAGAGCCTACGAGCAGTACTTC. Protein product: CASSSHPDRAYEQYF. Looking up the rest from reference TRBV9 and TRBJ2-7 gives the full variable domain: DSGVTQTPKHLITATGQRVTLRCSPRSGDLSVYWYQQSLDQGLQFLIQYYNGEERAKGNILERFSAQQFPDLHSELNLSSLELGDSALYFCASSSHPDRAYEQYFGPGTRLTVT.

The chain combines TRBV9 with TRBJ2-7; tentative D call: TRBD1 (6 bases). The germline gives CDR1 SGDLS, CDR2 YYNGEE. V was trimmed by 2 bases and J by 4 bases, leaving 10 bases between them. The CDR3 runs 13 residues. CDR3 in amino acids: CASSVAQGYEQYF. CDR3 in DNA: TGTGCCAGCAGCGTTGCACAGGGATACGAGCAGTACTTC.

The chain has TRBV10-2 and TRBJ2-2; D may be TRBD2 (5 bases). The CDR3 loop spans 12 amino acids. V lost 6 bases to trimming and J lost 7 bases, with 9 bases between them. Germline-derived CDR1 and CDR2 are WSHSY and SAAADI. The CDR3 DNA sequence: TGCGCCAGCAGGTGGGAGAGCGGGGAGCTGTTTTTT. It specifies CASRWESGELFF.

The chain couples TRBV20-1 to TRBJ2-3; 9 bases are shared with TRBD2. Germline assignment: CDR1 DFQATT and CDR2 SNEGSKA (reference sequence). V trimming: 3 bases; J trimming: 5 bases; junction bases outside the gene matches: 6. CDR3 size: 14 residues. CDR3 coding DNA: TGCAGTGCTAGTTTGGGACTAGCCCTAGATACGCAGTATTTT. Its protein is CSASLGLALDTQYF.

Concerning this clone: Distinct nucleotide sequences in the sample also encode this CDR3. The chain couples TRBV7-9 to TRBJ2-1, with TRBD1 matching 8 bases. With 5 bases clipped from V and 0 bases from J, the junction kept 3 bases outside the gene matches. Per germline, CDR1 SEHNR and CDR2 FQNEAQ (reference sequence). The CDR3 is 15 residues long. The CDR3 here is CASSPGQGSYNEQFF. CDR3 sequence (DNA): TGTGCCAGCAGCCCCGGACAGGGCTCCTACAATGAGCAGTTCTTC. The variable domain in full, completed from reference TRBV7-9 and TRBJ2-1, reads DTGVSQNPRHKITKRGQNVTFRCDPISEHNRLYWYRQTLGQGPEFLTYFQNEAQLEKSRLLSDRFSAERPKGSFSTLEIQRTEQGDSAMYLCASSPGQGSYNEQFFGPGTRLTVL.

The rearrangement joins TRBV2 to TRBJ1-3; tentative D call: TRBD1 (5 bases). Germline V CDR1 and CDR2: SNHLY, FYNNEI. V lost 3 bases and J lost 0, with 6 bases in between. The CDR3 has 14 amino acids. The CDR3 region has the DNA TGTGCCAGCAGTGACAGGGCCTCTGGAAACACCATATATTTT. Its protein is CASSDRASGNTIYF.

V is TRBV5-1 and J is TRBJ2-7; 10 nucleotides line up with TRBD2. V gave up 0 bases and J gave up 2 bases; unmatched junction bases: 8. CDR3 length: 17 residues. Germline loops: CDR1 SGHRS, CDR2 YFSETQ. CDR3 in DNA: TGCGCCAGCAGCTTGGCGCTAGCGGGAGATTTTGCCTACGAGCAGTACTTC. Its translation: CASSLALAGDFAYEQYF.

CDR3: CASRHWSGGWPPKDEQYF. The DNA of the CDR3 is TGTGCCAGCAGACATTGGTCGGGGGGCTGGCCACCCAAGGACGAGCAGTACTTC. The V and J genes are TRBV4-2 and TRBJ2-7; D may be TRBD2 (7 bases). V was cut by 6 bases and J by 5 bases, with 29 bases left in between. Germline V lookup: CDR1 LGHNA, CDR2 YNFKEQ. The CDR3 is 18 amino acids.

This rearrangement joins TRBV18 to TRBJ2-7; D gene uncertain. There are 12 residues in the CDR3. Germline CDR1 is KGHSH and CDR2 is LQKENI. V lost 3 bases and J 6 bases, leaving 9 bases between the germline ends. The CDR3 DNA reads TGTGCCAGCTCACCGCAGGCTCTCGAGCAGTACTTC. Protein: CASSPQALEQYF.

The CDR3 sequence: CASSIIAKDSLRYTF. The CDR3, as DNA: TGTGCCAGCTCAATCATAGCGAAGGACAGCTTGCGCTACACCTTC. This chain joins TRBV18 and TRBJ1-2; TRBD1 is a possible D gene (6 bases). Trimming left V 5 bases short and J 9 bases short, with 22 bases between. Germline CDR1 and CDR2: KGHSH and LQKENI. The CDR3 is made up of 15 amino acids.

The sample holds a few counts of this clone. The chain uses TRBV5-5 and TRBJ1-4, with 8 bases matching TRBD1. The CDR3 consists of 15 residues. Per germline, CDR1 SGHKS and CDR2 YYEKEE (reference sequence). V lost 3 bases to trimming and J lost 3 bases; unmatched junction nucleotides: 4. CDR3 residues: CASSSVQGANEKLFF. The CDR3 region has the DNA TGTGCCAGCAGCTCCGTACAGGGGGCTAATGAAAAACTGTTTTTT.

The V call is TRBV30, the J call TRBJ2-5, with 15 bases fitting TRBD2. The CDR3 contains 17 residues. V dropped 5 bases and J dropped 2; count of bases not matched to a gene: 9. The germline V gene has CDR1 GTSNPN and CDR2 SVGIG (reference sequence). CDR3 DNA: TGTGCCTGGGGCCCTGGACTAGCGGGGGGGTGGCAAGAGACCCAGTACTTC. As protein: CAWGPGLAGGWQETQYF.